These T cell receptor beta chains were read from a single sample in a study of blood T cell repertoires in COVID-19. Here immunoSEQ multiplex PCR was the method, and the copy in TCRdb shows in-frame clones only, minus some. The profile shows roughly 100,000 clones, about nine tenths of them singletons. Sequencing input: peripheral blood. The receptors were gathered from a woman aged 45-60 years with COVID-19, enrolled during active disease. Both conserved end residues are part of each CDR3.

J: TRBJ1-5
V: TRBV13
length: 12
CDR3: CASSLGSQPQHF

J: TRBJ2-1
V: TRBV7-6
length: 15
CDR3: CASSLTSGGGNEQFF

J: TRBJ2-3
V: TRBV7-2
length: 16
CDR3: CASSLGAGGPGDTQYF

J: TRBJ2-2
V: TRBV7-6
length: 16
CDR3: CASSFQSGVNTGELFF

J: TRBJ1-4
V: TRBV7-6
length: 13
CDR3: CASSFSSVEKLFF

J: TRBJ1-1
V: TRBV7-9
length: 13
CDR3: CASSRGEGTEAFF

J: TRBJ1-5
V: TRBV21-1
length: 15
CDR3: CASSKFRVQDQPQHF

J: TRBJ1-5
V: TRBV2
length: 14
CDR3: CASSGRQGYQPQHF

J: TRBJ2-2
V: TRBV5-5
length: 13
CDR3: CASSSRYSGELFF

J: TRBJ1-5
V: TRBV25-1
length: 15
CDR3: CASSGRDREDQPQHF

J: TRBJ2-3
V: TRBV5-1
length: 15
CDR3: CASSYGTGTTDTQYF

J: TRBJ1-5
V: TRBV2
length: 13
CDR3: CASKGISNQPQHF

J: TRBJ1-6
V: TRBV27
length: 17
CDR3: CASSGGSGRSYNSPLHF

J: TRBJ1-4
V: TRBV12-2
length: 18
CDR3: CASRFDGRQGRTNEKLFF

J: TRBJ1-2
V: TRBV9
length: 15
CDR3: CASSDRDSANYGYTF

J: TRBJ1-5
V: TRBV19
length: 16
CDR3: CASSMTQGVSNQPQHF

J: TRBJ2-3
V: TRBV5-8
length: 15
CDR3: CASSLRDTNTDTQYF

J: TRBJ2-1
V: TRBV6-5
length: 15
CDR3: CASSEEGGQYNEQFF

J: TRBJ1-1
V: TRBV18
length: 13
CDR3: CASSSDWRPAAFF

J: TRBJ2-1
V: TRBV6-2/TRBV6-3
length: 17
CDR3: CASSYSPMTGVYNEQFF

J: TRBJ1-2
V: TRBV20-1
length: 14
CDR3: CSASPRGIEYGYTF

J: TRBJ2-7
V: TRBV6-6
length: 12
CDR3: CASGFGQYEQYF